Listed below are T cell receptor beta chains from one sample, sequenced in a study of blood T cell repertoires in COVID-19. The data were produced by immunoSEQ multiplex PCR, yet TCRdb's version contains in-frame clones alone and is incomplete. This sample carries a few hundred thousand clones, around 87% of them seen once, and the ten largest clones take about 10%. Sample: peripheral blood. The receptors were sampled from a woman aged 25 to 39 with COVID-19, enrolled during active disease. The CDR3 runs from the conserved cysteine through the conserved F or W. The D gene is left open where the match is weak. Expanded clones are given a class, and other clones once, few, many or no size at all.

J: TRBJ2-3
V: TRBV3-1/TRBV3-2
size: NA
D: TRBD2
CDR3: CASSRSSTWTSGGGDTQYF
DNA: TGTGCCAGCAGCCGTTCTTCCACCTGGACTAGCGGGGGAGGGGATACGCAGTATTTT

J: TRBJ1-3
V: TRBV9
size: NA
D: TRBD1
CDR3: CASSSQTDRARNTIYF
DNA: TGTGCCAGCAGCTCGCAGACCGACAGGGCTAGAAACACCATATATTTT

J: TRBJ2-7
V: TRBV30
size: NA
D: NA
CDR3: CAWSRSNLREQYF
DNA: TGTGCCTGGAGTAGGTCCAACTTGAGGGAGCAGTACTTC

J: TRBJ2-2
V: TRBV11-2
size: NA
D: TRBD2
CDR3: CASSLAGGYGELFF
DNA: TGTGCCAGCAGCCTAGCGGGAGGCTACGGGGAGCTGTTTTTT

J: TRBJ2-7
V: TRBV6-1
size: NA
D: TRBD1
CDR3: CASSEENRGHEQYF
DNA: TGTGCCAGCAGTGAAGAGAACAGGGGACACGAGCAGTACTTC

J: TRBJ2-7
V: TRBV4-2
size: NA
D: TRBD2
CDR3: CASSQELAGHASYEQYF
DNA: TGTGCCAGCAGCCAAGAGCTAGCGGGCCATGCCTCCTACGAGCAGTACTTC

J: TRBJ1-2
V: TRBV24-1
size: NA
D: NA
CDR3: CATSDAPADTPYGYTF
DNA: TGTGCCACCAGTGATGCTCCTGCGGACACCCCGTATGGCTACACCTTC

J: TRBJ2-1
V: TRBV14
size: NA
D: TRBD2
CDR3: CASSPLAYNEQFF
DNA: TGTGCCAGCAGCCCACTAGCGTACAATGAGCAGTTCTTC

J: TRBJ2-4
V: TRBV2
size: NA
D: TRBD1
CDR3: CASSTGQGADIQYF
DNA: TGTGCCAGCAGTACCGGACAGGGGGCGGACATTCAGTACTTC

J: TRBJ1-2
V: TRBV19
size: NA
D: NA
CDR3: CASSIDTRGNGYTF
DNA: TGTGCCAGTAGTATAGACACTCGAGGCAATGGCTACACCTTC

J: TRBJ2-7
V: TRBV6-2/TRBV6-3
size: NA
D: NA
CDR3: CASSFPVYEQYF
DNA: TGTGCCAGCAGTTTTCCAGTCTACGAGCAGTACTTC

J: TRBJ2-6
V: TRBV4-1
size: NA
D: NA
CDR3: CASSQRTAVNSVSGANVLTF
DNA: TGCGCCAGCAGCCAACGGACCGCCGTGAATAGCGTTTCTGGGGCCAACGTCCTGACTTTC

J: TRBJ1-3
V: TRBV7-3
size: NA
D: NA
CDR3: CASSLRPGNTIYF
DNA: TGTGCCAGCAGCTTAAGGCCCGGAAACACCATATATTTT

J: TRBJ2-3
V: TRBV7-3
size: NA
D: NA
CDR3: CASSLMGAVTDTQYF
DNA: TGTGCCAGCAGCTTAATGGGGGCCGTCACAGATACGCAGTATTTT

J: TRBJ2-1
V: TRBV7-8
size: once
D: TRBD2
CDR3: CASSLRLAGGYNEQFF
DNA: TGTGCCAGCAGCTTAAGGCTAGCGGGAGGGTACAATGAGCAGTTCTTC

J: TRBJ2-7
V: TRBV7-9
size: NA
D: TRBD1
CDR3: CAIQPQTGDSYEQYF
DNA: TGTGCCATCCAACCACAGACAGGGGATTCCTACGAGCAGTACTTC